This TCR beta chain came from a study of blood T cell repertoires in COVID-19. TCRdb's copy holds only in-frame clones and misses some; the assay was immunoSEQ multiplex PCR. The sample shows about 250,000 clones, more than 70% of them seen only once. CDR1 is SGHRS, CDR2 YFSETQ, per germline. V lost 0 bases, J lost 1 base, and 3 bases stayed unmatched. CDR3 size: 16 residues. The J gene is TRBJ2-5, the V gene TRBV5-1; 10 bases are a match to TRBD2. Source material: peripheral blood. The receptor was isolated from a woman aged 30 to 39 with COVID-19, enrolled during active disease. CDR3 loop: CASSLVASGGQETQYF. The CDR3 nucleotides are TGCGCCAGCAGCTTGGTGGCTAGCGGGGGCCAAGAGACCCAGTACTTC.